This T cell receptor (beta chain) emerged from a study of T cells in tumors after PD-1 blockade. The table came from immunoSEQ multiplex PCR; TCRdb's copy has only in-frame clones and leaves some out. The table records fewer than 50,000 clones, about 84% of them present only once. V lost 4 bases and J 6 bases, leaving 17 bases between the germline ends. The CDR3 spans 15 residues. Germline loops: CDR1 SGHTA, CDR2 FQGNSA. The specimen comprised PBMCs, sampled before anti-PD-1 treatment. The rearrangement joins TRBV7-2 to TRBJ2-3; TRBD2 is a possible D gene (6 bases). This TCR derives from a human donor with basal cell carcinoma. CDR3: CASSSRAGGVDTQYF. The CDR3 nucleotides are TGTGCCAGCAGCTCAAGAGCCGGCGGGGTGGATACGCAGTATTTT.